Listed here are 32 T cell receptor beta chains from one sample, sequenced in a study of CD8+CD57+ T cells in acquired aplastic anemia. Genomic DNA constituted the template upon which TCR beta VDJ and CDR3 profiling was performed. Via MiXCR, TCRdb re-called the reads, giving one row per CDR3 protein. This repertoire shows some 82,000 distinct CDR3 sequences, around 44% found once; its top ten account for 66%. Sequences were obtained from sorted CD4+, CD8+, or CD8+CD57+ T cells (not recorded which) from PBMCs. These TCRs come from a human donor in good health, serving as a control.

V and J are TRBV25-1 and TRBJ2-7; D possibly corresponds to TRBD1 (6 bases). The V end was cut by 5 bases, the J end by 3 bases, with 14 bases between. This CDR3 is 14 amino acids long. The germline CDR1 and CDR2 sequences are MGHDK and SYGVNS. CDR3 bases: TGTGCCAGCAGTCCTACAGGGACCCTCTACGAGCAGTACTTC. Translating it yields CASSPTGTLYEQYF.

The V and J genes are TRBV9 and TRBJ2-3; maybe TRBD1 (5 bases). CDR1 and CDR2 from the germline V gene are SGDLS and YYNGEE. The CDR3 is 15 residues long. V was clipped by 0 bases and J by 2 bases, with 10 bases between them. CDR3 nucleotides: TGTGCCAGCAGCGTAGGACAGCCTCCCACAGATACGCAGTATTTT. The encoded protein is CASSVGQPPTDTQYF.

Comment on this clonotype: At one end, the junction sequence differs from germline, possibly due to a read error. The gene calls are TRBV2 and TRBJ2-1; maybe TRBD1 (6 bases). The CDR3 runs to 13 residues. Germline CDR1 SNHLY, CDR2 FYNNEI. CDR3 nucleotide sequence: TGTGCCAGCAGTGTGGAAGGGGGTCATGAGCAGCTCTTC. Protein product: CASSVEGGHEQLF.

Remarks on this clonotype: Possible read error: a much larger clone is one base away. The chain joins TRBV10-1 to TRBJ1-1; no definite D call. CDR1 is WNHNN and CDR2 is SYGVQD in the germline V gene (reference sequence). CDR3 size: 11 residues. This CDR3 reads CASSGNTEASF. CDR3 sequence (DNA): TGTGCCAGCAGTGGGAACACTGAAGCTTCCTTT.

This clonotype was seen many times. The rearrangement joins TRBV9 to TRBJ2-2; D is unclear. CDR3 length equals 13 residues. Germline V gives CDR1 SGDLS, CDR2 YYNGEE. The germline V and J ends were trimmed by 0 bases and 4 bases, with 4 bases remaining between them. In DNA form, the CDR3 reads TGTGCCAGCAGCGTAGCCTCCACCGGGGAGCTGTTTTTT. It is translated as CASSVASTGELFF.

The gene calls are TRBV5-8 and TRBJ1-1, with D unresolved. Germline V CDR1 and CDR2: SGHTS, YDEGEE. The CDR3 contains 12 residues. V lost 4 bases and J lost 7, with 11 bases in between. The CDR3 bases are TGTGCCAGCAGCCCACACTTTAATGAAGCTTTCTTT. This sequence encodes CASSPHFNEAFF.

This chain uses TRBV6-1 with TRBJ1-2; 7 bases line up with TRBD1. The germline CDR1 and CDR2 sequences are MNHNS and SASEGT. The CDR3 length is 15 residues. J was trimmed by 4 bases and V by 1 base; bases with no gene match: 6. The CDR3 region has the DNA TGTGCCAGCAGTGAAGGTGCCCCAGGGGGCTATGGCTACACCTTC. Protein product: CASSEGAPGGYGYTF.

This clonotype was seen repeatedly, ten times or more. This sequence joins TRBV24-1 and TRBJ2-7; perhaps D is TRBD1 or TRBD2 (5 bases each). Germline CDR1 is KGHDR and CDR2 is SFDVKD. The CDR3 is 14 amino acids. V shed 3 bases and J shed 2 bases, with 10 bases lying between them. The CDR3 DNA reads as TGTGCCACCAGTGATGGGACCCCTCCCTACGAGCAGTACTTC. Translating gives CATSDGTPPYEQYF.

This clonotype has just one count. The chain uses TRBV19 and TRBJ2-7; 7 bases align to TRBD1. V lost 7 bases, J lost 3 bases, and 6 bases stayed unmatched. Per germline, CDR1 LNHDA and CDR2 SQIVND (reference sequence). CDR3 length equals 13 residues. This chain's CDR3 is CASKPTGFYEQYF. In DNA, the CDR3 is TGTGCCAGTAAGCCGACAGGGTTCTACGAGCAGTACTTC.

This clonotype has ten or more counts. This chain links TRBV7-9 with TRBJ1-2; D call uncertain. Deletions cut 7 bases from V and 3 bases from J, with 6 bases between. CDR3 length: 11 amino acids. Germline V gene sequence: CDR1 SEHNR, CDR2 FQNEAQ (reference sequence). The CDR3 DNA follows: TGTGCCAGCACCGATTACTATGGCTACACCTTC. It is translated as CASTDYYGYTF.

This clonotype was recorded many times. The J gene is TRBJ2-7, the V gene TRBV7-9; D ambiguous. Between the trimmed V and J ends, which lost 5 bases and 6 bases, there was a span of 11 bases. The CDR3 length is 12 residues. CDR1 is SEHNR, CDR2 FQNEAQ, per germline (reference sequence). The CDR3 loop reads CASSASGLEQYF. The CDR3 DNA sequence: TGTGCCAGCAGCGCGTCGGGTCTCGAGCAGTACTTC.

This clonotype was recorded many times. This chain uses TRBV9 with TRBJ2-3, with TRBD2 identical over 8 bases. Germline V gene data show CDR1 as SGDLS and CDR2 as YYNGEE. CDR3 length: 15 amino acids. Trimming took 0 bases from V and 2 from J; bases not matched to a gene: 2. CDR3 region: CASSVDGRATDTQYF. The CDR3 DNA reads as TGTGCCAGCAGCGTAGACGGGAGGGCCACAGATACGCAGTATTTT.

This rearrangement joins TRBV10-2 to TRBJ1-6, with a possible D match to TRBD1 (6 bases). CDR1 is WSHSY and CDR2 is SAAADI in the germline V gene. Trimming took off 6 bases at V and 7 bases at J, with 10 bases between the two ends. This CDR3 region has 13 residues. The CDR3 loop reads CASRLDSNSPLHF. As DNA, the CDR3 is TGCGCCAGCAGGCTGGACAGCAATTCACCCCTCCACTTT.

With regard to this clonotype: It may be a read error: a sequence one base away is much more abundant. The CDR3 carries no conserved terminal phenylalanine or tryptophan, so it likely arises from a read error. V and J are TRBV4-2 and TRBJ1-1; D ambiguous. Germline CDR1 is LGHNA and CDR2 is YNFKEQ. V was pared by 3 bases and J by 5 bases, with 10 bases between. This CDR3 spans 13 amino acids. The CDR3 here is CASSQIDGTEAFV. The CDR3 bases are TGTGCCAGCAGCCAGATAGACGGGACTGAAGCTTTCGTT.

The rearrangement joins TRBV11-2 to TRBJ2-2, with 8 bases identical to TRBD1. The CDR3 extends over 17 amino acids. Germline CDR1 reads SGHAT; CDR2 reads FQNNGV. Trimming at V came to 5 bases and at J to 4 bases, leaving 12 bases not matched to a gene. CDR3 sequence: CASSASGRGLVTGELFF. The CDR3, as DNA: TGTGCCAGCAGCGCCTCGGGCAGGGGGCTTGTCACCGGGGAGCTGTTTTTT.

The chain employs TRBV29-1 and TRBJ1-2; TRBD1 might be the D (6 bases). Germline V gene sequence: CDR1 SQVTM, CDR2 ANQGSEA. The ends were cut back, 6 bases at V and 8 bases at J, with 19 bases in the middle. The CDR3 is made up of 13 amino acids. The CDR3 region is CSVAPDRSEGYTF. As DNA, the CDR3 is TGCAGCGTCGCACCTGACAGGAGCGAAGGCTACACCTTC.

CDR3 amino acids: CASSETATSMNTEAFF. DNA for the CDR3: TGTGCCAGCAGTGAAACGGCCACGTCCATGAACACTGAAGCTTTCTTT. The chain combines TRBV25-1 with TRBJ1-1, with D uncertain. CDR3 size: 16 residues. CDR1 is MGHDK, CDR2 SYGVNS, per germline. Trimming took off 2 bases at V and 0 bases at J, with 13 bases between the two ends.

This clonotype was picked up a small number of times. The chain couples TRBV27 to TRBJ2-7; no definite D call. Germline lookup yields CDR1 MNHEY and CDR2 SMNVEV (reference sequence). Deletions cut 7 bases from V and 0 bases from J, with 7 bases between. The CDR3 contains 12 residues. The CDR3 sequence: CASTDSSYEQYF. The CDR3 region has the DNA TGTGCCAGCACAGATTCCTCCTACGAGCAGTACTTC.

The chain joins TRBV2 to TRBJ2-1; D perhaps matches TRBD1 (5 bases). Germline CDR1 reads SNHLY; CDR2 reads FYNNEI. The CDR3 has 11 residues. The germline V and J ends were trimmed by 10 bases and 6 bases, with 10 bases remaining between them. CDR3 region: CAISRANEQFF. The CDR3 DNA sequence: TGTGCCATTTCCAGGGCCAATGAGCAGTTCTTC. Full variable domain (remainder filled in from reference TRBV2 and TRBJ2-1): EPEVTQTPSHQVTQMGQEVILRCVPISNHLYFYWYRQILGQKVEFLVSFYNNEISEKSEIFDDQFSVERPDGSNFTLKIRSTKLEDSAMYFCAISRANEQFFGPGTRLTVL.

This clonotype was seen once. The DNA for the CDR3 is TGTGCCAGTAGTTCAGACAGGGCGAAGACTGAAGCTTTCTTT. Protein product: CASSSDRAKTEAFF. The rearrangement uses TRBV19 and TRBJ1-1; 7 bases map to TRBD1. The CDR3 has 14 amino acids. V was clipped by 5 bases and J by 5 bases; unmatched bases: 8. Germline values: CDR1 LNHDA, CDR2 SQIVND (reference sequence).

There are a few counts of this clonotype. V usage is TRBV2 and J usage is TRBJ1-5; D is perhaps TRBD1 (6 bases). CDR3 length equals 13 residues. Germline V gives CDR1 SNHLY, CDR2 FYNNEI. Trimming removed 4 bases from V and 7 bases from J, with 11 bases in between. CDR3 residues: CASSGGASQPQHF. In DNA, the CDR3 is TGTGCCAGCAGTGGGGGGGCAAGCCAGCCCCAGCATTTT.

In this sample, this clonotype turned up many times. The rearrangement joins TRBV19 to TRBJ2-7, with D maybe TRBD2 (5 bases). Germline V gives CDR1 LNHDA, CDR2 SQIVND (reference sequence). Trimming took 3 bases from V and 2 from J, leaving 11 bases between them. The CDR3 has 14 residues. The CDR3 here is CASSMGLEAYEQYF. The CDR3 bases are TGTGCCAGTAGTATGGGTCTGGAGGCCTACGAGCAGTACTTC.

The chain recombines TRBV19 with TRBJ2-7; possibly TRBD1 or TRBD2 for D (5 bases each). Trimming cost V 5 bases and J 2 bases, with 10 bases left between them. Germline V CDR1 and CDR2: LNHDA, SQIVND (reference sequence). The CDR3 totals 13 residues. The CDR3 DNA is TGTGCCAGTAGTGTCCGGGGACCCTACGAGCAGTACTTC. Translating it yields CASSVRGPYEQYF.

In its sample, this clonotype was seen a few times. The CDR3 bases are TGTGCCTGGAATATACAGGGGGGCATCTATGGCTACACCTTC. This encodes CAWNIQGGIYGYTF. The chain uses TRBV30 and TRBJ1-2, with 8 nucleotides matching TRBD1. The length of the CDR3 is 14 residues. The V segment lost 4 bases and the J segment 4 bases; nucleotides outside the gene matches: 8. The germline CDR1 and CDR2 sequences are GTSNPN and SVGIG (reference sequence).

This chain connects TRBV4-1 to TRBJ2-7; D is unclear. V gave up 3 bases and J gave up 7 bases, with 13 bases separating them. The CDR3 contains 13 residues. Germline loops: CDR1 MGHRA, CDR2 YSYEKL. The CDR3 here is CASSQRRAGEQYF. The DNA of the CDR3 is TGCGCCAGCAGCCAGCGACGGGCCGGGGAGCAGTACTTC.

The chain joins TRBV19 to TRBJ2-1, with 10 bases lining up with TRBD2. J gave up 6 bases and V 10 bases, and 12 bases lay outside the gene matches. This CDR3 has 15 residues. Germline assignment: CDR1 LNHDA and CDR2 SQIVND (reference sequence). The CDR3 region is CATRLAGGRSNEQFF. The CDR3 region has the DNA TGTGCCACACGATTAGCGGGAGGTAGGAGCAATGAGCAGTTCTTC. Together with reference TRBV19 and TRBJ2-1, the CDR3 gives the full variable domain: DGGITQSPKYLFRKEGQNVTLSCEQNLNHDAMYWYRQDPGQGLRLIYYSQIVNDFQKGDIAEGYSVSREKKESFPLTVTSAQKNPTAFYLCATRLAGGRSNEQFFGPGTRLTVL.

This clonotype was seen repeatedly, ten times or more. CDR3 sequence (DNA): TGTGCCAGCAGTGGAGGACAGGGGGAAACCATGAACACTGAAGCTTTCTTT. Protein sequence: CASSGGQGETMNTEAFF. The chain couples TRBV2 to TRBJ1-1; TRBD1 matches 10 bases. J lost 0 bases, V lost 4 bases, and 8 bases had no gene match. Germline assignment: CDR1 SNHLY and CDR2 FYNNEI. CDR3 size: 17 residues.

The table lists this clonotype with many counts. This rearrangement joins TRBV9 to TRBJ1-2; D may be TRBD1 (6 bases). Trimming stripped 7 bases from V and 7 bases from J, with 17 bases between. Germline V gene data show CDR1 as SGDLS and CDR2 as YYNGEE. The CDR3 runs 13 residues. CDR3: CASGGPGEVGYTF. For the CDR3, the DNA is TGTGCCAGCGGAGGGCCAGGGGAGGTTGGCTACACCTTC. The whole variable domain, filled in from reference TRBV9 and TRBJ1-2, reads DSGVTQTPKHLITATGQRVTLRCSPRSGDLSVYWYQQSLDQGLQFLIQYYNGEERAKGNILERFSAQQFPDLHSELNLSSLELGDSALYFCASGGPGEVGYTFGSGTRLTVV.

V and J are TRBV25-1 and TRBJ1-4; D is unclear. The CDR3 totals 14 residues. Per germline, CDR1 MGHDK and CDR2 SYGVNS. V gave up 6 bases and J gave up 2 bases, with 10 bases separating them. Here the CDR3 reads CASSKGSTNEKLFF. The CDR3, as DNA: TGTGCCAGCAGCAAGGGATCTACTAATGAAAAACTGTTTTTT.

In this sample, this clonotype turned up many times. This chain uses TRBV9 with TRBJ2-7, with 7 bases identical to TRBD2. CDR3 size: 16 residues. With V trimmed by 3 bases and J by 1 base, 10 bases remained unmatched. CDR1 SGDLS and CDR2 YYNGEE come from the germline V gene. The DNA of the CDR3 is TGTGCCAGCAGCGCCAATGTCCGGGAGGCGTCCTACGAGCAGTACTTC. It yields the protein CASSANVREASYEQYF.

This clonotype has ten or more counts. CDR3 sequence reads: CASSLNAGGTDTQYF. The CDR3 coding sequence is TGTGCCAGCAGCTTAAATGCGGGGGGCACAGATACGCAGTATTTT. The chain combines TRBV7-8 with TRBJ2-3; 7 positions agree with TRBD2. Germline V gene lookup returns CDR1 SGHVS and CDR2 FQNEAQ. The CDR3 runs 15 residues. V lost 2 bases and J lost 1; bases outside the gene matches: 3.

The CDR3 DNA reads TGTGCCAGCACTCCCCTTTCGACGGAGGGGAGCGAAAACACCATATATTTT. The encoded protein is CASTPLSTEGSENTIYF. The V and J genes are TRBV12-3 or TRBV12-4 and TRBJ1-3; D might be TRBD1 (5 bases). Trimming stripped 7 bases from V and 6 bases from J, with 25 bases between. The CDR3 contains 17 residues.